The 16 T cell receptor beta chains reported below all come from one sample, sequenced in a study of OX40 agonist ivuxolimab in advanced cancers. Clones were sequenced by immunoSEQ multiplex PCR, and TCRdb holds only the in-frame ones, with some missing. Among over 25,000 clones, about four fifths were seen once, and the ten largest hold roughly 30%. The sample consisted of CD4+ or CD8+ T cells sorted from blood, taken in a trial of the OX40 agonist ivuxolimab. The receptors here all came from an adult with an advanced solid tumor such as melanoma, head and neck, liver or kidney cancer.

The chain employs TRBV30 and TRBJ1-1, with TRBD1 matching over 9 bases. The CDR3 extends over 14 amino acids. V gave up 6 bases and J gave up 4 bases; unmatched junction bases: 9. From germline, CDR1 is GTSNPN and CDR2 SVGIG (reference sequence). The CDR3 reads CACQTRDRVTEAFF. The DNA for the CDR3 is TGTGCCTGTCAGACCCGGGACAGGGTCACTGAAGCTTTCTTT.

This chain joins TRBV5-4 and TRBJ2-2; a weak D match, TRBD2 (5 bases). Trimming left V 2 bases short and J 6 bases short, with 14 bases between. The CDR3 spans 15 residues. The germline CDR1 and CDR2 sequences are SGHNT and YYREEE (reference sequence). The CDR3 is CASSFGEMVAGELFF. Written as DNA, the CDR3 is TGTGCCAGCAGCTTCGGGGAAATGGTAGCCGGGGAGCTGTTTTTT.

This sequence joins TRBV14 and TRBJ2-1; no clear D. V lost 2 bases to trimming and J lost 7 bases, with 12 bases between them. This CDR3 spans 14 amino acids. Germline V lookup: CDR1 SGHDN, CDR2 FVKESK. CDR3 residues: CASSQPLSGNEQFF. The CDR3 DNA reads TGTGCCAGCAGCCAACCCCTGTCTGGTAATGAGCAGTTCTTC. Filled out from reference TRBV14 and TRBJ2-1, the complete variable domain reads EAGVTQFPSHSVIEKGQTVTLRCDPISGHDNLYWYRRVMGKEIKFLLHFVKESKQDESGMPNNRFLAERTGGTYSTLKVQPAELEDSGVYFCASSQPLSGNEQFFGPGTRLTVL.

This chain joins TRBV6-5 and TRBJ2-1; 7 bases are shared with TRBD2. Germline CDR1 MNHEY, CDR2 SVGAGI. CDR3 length equals 14 residues. V was clipped by 6 bases and J by 8 bases; unmatched bases: 10. CDR3 protein: CASSLAGGLDEQFF. In nucleotides, the CDR3 is TGTGCCAGCAGCTTAGCGGGTGGGCTCGATGAGCAGTTCTTC.

The chain is built from TRBV14 and TRBJ2-2; no firm D call. The CDR3 runs to 15 residues. V dropped 3 bases and J dropped 3 bases, with 11 bases sitting between them. CDR1 is SGHDN, CDR2 FVKESK, per germline. The CDR3 loop reads CASSQWGMDTGELFF. DNA for the CDR3: TGTGCCAGCAGCCAGTGGGGTATGGACACCGGGGAGCTGTTTTTT.

The rearrangement uses TRBV7-2 and TRBJ1-4; the D is unclear. Germline CDR1 is SGHTA and CDR2 is FQGNSA. CDR3 length: 11 amino acids. The V end was cut by 5 bases, the J end by 5 bases, with 3 bases between. The CDR3 sequence: CASSVNEKLFF. The CDR3 DNA follows: TGTGCCAGCAGCGTGAATGAAAAACTGTTTTTT.

The table lists this clone with a count of one. The J gene is TRBJ2-5, the V gene TRBV11-2; TRBD2 matches 7 bases. Germline V gives CDR1 SGHAT, CDR2 FQNNGV. V lost 3 bases to trimming and J lost 0 bases; unmatched junction nucleotides: 7. This CDR3 is built from 16 residues. The CDR3 sequence is CASSFLVGGYQETQYF. CDR3 in DNA: TGTGCCAGCAGCTTCTTGGTGGGAGGGTACCAAGAGACCCAGTACTTC.

This clone was counted between two and nine times. This rearrangement joins TRBV5-1 to TRBJ2-7; D gene unclear. V lost 4 bases to trimming and J lost 2 bases, with 19 bases between them. CDR3 length: 16 residues. Germline V gene sequence: CDR1 SGHRS, CDR2 YFSETQ. The CDR3: CASSLSKPGKTYEQYF. In nucleotides, the CDR3 is TGCGCCAGCAGCCTCTCTAAACCAGGAAAAACCTACGAGCAGTACTTC.

V gene TRBV5-6 combines with J gene TRBJ1-5; the match to TRBD1 covers 8 bases. Losses at the gene ends were 4 bases for V and 6 bases for J; bases not matched to a gene: 9. The CDR3 covers 15 residues. CDR1 and CDR2 (germline): SGHDT, YYEEEE. CDR3 amino acids: CASSRSGGGGQPQHF. CDR3 bases: TGTGCCAGCAGCCGATCAGGGGGCGGGGGTCAGCCCCAGCATTTT.

V and J are TRBV29-1 and TRBJ1-1, with D hard to call. Looked up from germline, CDR1 is SQVTM and CDR2 is ANQGSEA. The CDR3 consists of 14 residues. The germline V and J ends were trimmed by 8 bases and 2 bases, with 18 bases remaining between them. In nucleotides, the CDR3 is TGCAGCAGCCAAGGGAAGGGCGGAAACACTGAAGCTTTCTTT. Its protein product is CSSQGKGGNTEAFF. Variable domain in full (rest from reference TRBV29-1 and TRBJ1-1): SAVISQKPSRDICQRGTSLTIQCQVDSQVTMMFWYRQQPGQSLTLIATANQGSEATYESGFVIDKFPISRPNLTFSTLTVSNMSPEDSSIYLCSSQGKGGNTEAFFGQGTRLTVV.

The chain uses TRBV6-6 and TRBJ1-5; no definite D call. The CDR3 is 16 amino acids. Germline loops: CDR1 MNHNY, CDR2 SVGAGI (reference sequence). The ends were cut back, 2 bases at V and 0 bases at J, with 11 bases in the middle. The CDR3 reads CASSYRVGDSNQPQHF. DNA of the CDR3: TGTGCCAGCAGTTACAGGGTTGGGGATAGCAATCAGCCCCAGCATTTT.

Of note for this clone: A much larger clone lies a single base off, so this may be a read error. This sequence joins TRBV25-1 and TRBJ2-7; D gene uncertain. Germline V gene lookup returns CDR1 MGHDK and CDR2 SYGVNS. The CDR3 contains 11 residues. Trimming removed 6 bases from V and 4 bases from J, with 7 bases in between. The CDR3 is CASSFEYEQYF. CDR3 in DNA: TGTGCCAGCAGCTTCGAGTACGAGCAGTACTTC.

J is TRBJ2-6 and V is TRBV21-1; the table names TRBD1, a call not compared with the DNA. TRBV21-1 counts as a pseudogene. The length of the CDR3 is 19 residues. CDR3 bases: TGTGCCAGCAGCAAAATTGGGGACAGGGCTTTCTCTGGGGCCAACGTCCTGACTTTC. It is translated as CASSKIGDRAFSGANVLTF.

The V call is TRBV28, the J call TRBJ2-3; 7 positions agree with TRBD2. This CDR3 is 14 amino acids long. Germline trimming cut 3 bases from V and 4 bases from J; bases unmatched to any gene: 4. CDR1 MDHEN and CDR2 SYDVKM come from the germline V gene. CDR3 in amino acids: CASSFGAGPDTQYF. The CDR3 nucleotides read TGTGCCAGCAGTTTCGGAGCGGGACCAGATACGCAGTATTTT.

V gene TRBV27 combines with J gene TRBJ2-7, with unresolved D. In germline, CDR1 is MNHEY, CDR2 SMNVEV (reference sequence). CDR3 size: 14 residues. The V and J ends lost 7 bases and 4 bases respectively, with 17 bases between them. CDR3 sequence: CASKKSQTPYEQYF. CDR3 DNA sequence: TGTGCCAGCAAAAAGTCACAGACACCTTACGAGCAGTACTTC.

This clone has a single count. The chain couples TRBV2 to TRBJ2-1; 13 positions match TRBD2. Germline V gene lookup returns CDR1 SNHLY and CDR2 FYNNEI. CDR3 length equals 17 residues. J gave up 5 bases and V 5 bases, and 9 bases lay outside the gene matches. The CDR3 region has the DNA TGTGCCAGCAGTCCCTATTTGACTAGCGGGAGGCACAATGAGCAGTTCTTC. Translation gives CASSPYLTSGRHNEQFF.